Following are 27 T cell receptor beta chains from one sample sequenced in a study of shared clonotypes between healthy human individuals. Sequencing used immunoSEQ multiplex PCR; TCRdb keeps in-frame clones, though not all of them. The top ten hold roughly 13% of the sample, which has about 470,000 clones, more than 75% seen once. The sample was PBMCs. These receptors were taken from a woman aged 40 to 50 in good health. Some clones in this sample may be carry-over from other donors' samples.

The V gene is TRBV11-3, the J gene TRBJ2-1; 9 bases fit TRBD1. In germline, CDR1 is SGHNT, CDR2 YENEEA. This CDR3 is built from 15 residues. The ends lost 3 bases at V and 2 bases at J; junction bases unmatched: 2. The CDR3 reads CASSLGQGTYNEQFF. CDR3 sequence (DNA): TGTGCCAGCAGCTTGGGACAGGGAACCTACAATGAGCAGTTCTTC.

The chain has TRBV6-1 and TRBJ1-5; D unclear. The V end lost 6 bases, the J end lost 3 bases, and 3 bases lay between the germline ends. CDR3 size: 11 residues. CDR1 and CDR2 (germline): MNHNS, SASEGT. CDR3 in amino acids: CASRLNQPQHF. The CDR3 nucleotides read TGTGCCAGCAGACTCAATCAGCCCCAGCATTTT.

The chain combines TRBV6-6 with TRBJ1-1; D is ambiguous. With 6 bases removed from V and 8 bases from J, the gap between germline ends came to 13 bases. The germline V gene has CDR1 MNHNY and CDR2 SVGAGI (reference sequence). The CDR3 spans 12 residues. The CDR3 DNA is TGTGCCAGCAGCCCTACCTTAAGGGAAGCTTTCTTT. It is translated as CASSPTLREAFF.

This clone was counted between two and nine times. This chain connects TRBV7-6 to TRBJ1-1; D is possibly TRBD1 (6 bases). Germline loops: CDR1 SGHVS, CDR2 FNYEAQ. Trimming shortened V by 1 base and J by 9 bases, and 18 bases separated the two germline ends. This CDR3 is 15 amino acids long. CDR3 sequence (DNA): TGTGCCAGCAGCTTAGAGCTGGAGAGGGGGGGCCAAGCTTTCTTT. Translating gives CASSLELERGGQAFF.

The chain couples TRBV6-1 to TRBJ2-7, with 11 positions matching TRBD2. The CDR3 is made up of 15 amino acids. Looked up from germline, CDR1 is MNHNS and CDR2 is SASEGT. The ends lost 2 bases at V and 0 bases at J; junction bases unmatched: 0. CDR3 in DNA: TGTGCCAGCAGTGAACTAGCGGGAGGCTCCTACGAGCAGTACTTC. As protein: CASSELAGGSYEQYF.

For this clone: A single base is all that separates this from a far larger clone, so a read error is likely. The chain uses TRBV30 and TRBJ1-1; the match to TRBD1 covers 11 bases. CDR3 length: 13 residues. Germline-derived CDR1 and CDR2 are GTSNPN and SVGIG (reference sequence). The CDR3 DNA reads TGTGCCTGGAGGGGACAGGGGGGGACTGAAACTTTCTTT. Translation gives CAWRGQGGTETFF. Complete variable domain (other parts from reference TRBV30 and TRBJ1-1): SQTIHQWPATLVQPVGSPLSLECTVEGTSNPNLYWYRQAAGRGLQLLFYSVGIGQISSEVPQNLSASRPQDRQFILSSKKLLLSDSGFYLCAWRGQGGTETFFGQGTRLTVV.

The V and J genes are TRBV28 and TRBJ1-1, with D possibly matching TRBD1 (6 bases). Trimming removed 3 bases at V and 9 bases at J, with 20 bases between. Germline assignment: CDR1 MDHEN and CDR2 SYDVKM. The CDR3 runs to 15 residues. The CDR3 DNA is TGTGCCAGCAGTTTCAGGACACTGGGGGGCTTGAAAGCTTTCTTT. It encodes CASSFRTLGGLKAFF. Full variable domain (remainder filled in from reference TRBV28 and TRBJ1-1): DVKVTQSSRYLVKRTGEKVFLECVQDMDHENMFWYRQDPGLGLRLIYFSYDVKMKEKGDIPEGYSVSREKKERFSLILESASTNQTSMYLCASSFRTLGGLKAFFGQGTRLTVV.

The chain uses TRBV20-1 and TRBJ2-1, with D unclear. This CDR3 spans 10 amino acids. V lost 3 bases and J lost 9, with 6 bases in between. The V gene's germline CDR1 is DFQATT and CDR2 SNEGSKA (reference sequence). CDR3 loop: CSARVREQFF. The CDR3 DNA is TGCAGTGCTAGGGTGCGTGAGCAGTTCTTC.

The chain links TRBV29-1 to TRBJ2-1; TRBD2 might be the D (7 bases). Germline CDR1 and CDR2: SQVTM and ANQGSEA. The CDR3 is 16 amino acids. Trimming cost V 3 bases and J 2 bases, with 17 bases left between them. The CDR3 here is CSVDTRGGSTYNEQFF. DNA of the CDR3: TGCAGCGTTGATACCAGGGGCGGGAGTACCTACAATGAGCAGTTCTTC.

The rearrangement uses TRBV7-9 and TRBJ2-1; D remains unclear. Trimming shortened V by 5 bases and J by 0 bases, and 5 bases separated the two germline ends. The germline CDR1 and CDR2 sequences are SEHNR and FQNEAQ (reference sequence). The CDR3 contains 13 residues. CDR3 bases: TGTGCCAGCAGCCCATCCTCCTACAATGAGCAGTTCTTC. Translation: CASSPSSYNEQFF.

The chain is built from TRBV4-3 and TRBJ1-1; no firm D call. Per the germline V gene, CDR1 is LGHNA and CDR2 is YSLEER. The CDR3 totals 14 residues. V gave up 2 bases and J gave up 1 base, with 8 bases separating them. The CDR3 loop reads CASSQKTGNTEAFF. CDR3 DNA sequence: TGCGCCAGCAGCCAAAAGACGGGGAACACTGAAGCTTTCTTT.

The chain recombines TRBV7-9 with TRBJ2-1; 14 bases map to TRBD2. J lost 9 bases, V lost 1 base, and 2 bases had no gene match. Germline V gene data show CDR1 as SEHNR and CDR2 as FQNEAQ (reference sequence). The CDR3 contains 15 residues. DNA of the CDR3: TGTGCCAGCAGCTTAGGACTAGCGGGAGGGGGTGAGCAGTTCTTC. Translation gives CASSLGLAGGGEQFF.

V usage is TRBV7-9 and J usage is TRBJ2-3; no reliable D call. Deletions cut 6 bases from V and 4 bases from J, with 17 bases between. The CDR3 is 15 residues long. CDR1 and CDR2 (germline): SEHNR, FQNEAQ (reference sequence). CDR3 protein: CASSLESIPPDTQYF. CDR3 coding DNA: TGTGCCAGCAGTCTAGAGAGTATCCCCCCAGATACGCAGTATTTT.

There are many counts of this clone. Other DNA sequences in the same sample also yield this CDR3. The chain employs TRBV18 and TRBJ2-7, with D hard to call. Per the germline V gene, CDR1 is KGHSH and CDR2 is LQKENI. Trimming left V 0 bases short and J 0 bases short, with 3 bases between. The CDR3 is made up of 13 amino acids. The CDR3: CASSPPFSYEQYF. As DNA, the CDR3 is TGTGCCAGCTCACCACCATTCTCCTACGAGCAGTACTTC.

The CDR3: CASSNKGTGGLEQFF. The CDR3 nucleotides read TGTGCCAGCAGCAACAAAGGGACAGGGGGCCTGGAGCAGTTCTTC. The chain combines TRBV11-1 with TRBJ2-1; 12 bases are shared with TRBD1. Germline CDR1 SGHAT, CDR2 FQDESV (reference sequence). J lost 10 bases, V lost 5 bases, and 9 bases had no gene match. The CDR3 length is 15 residues. Together with reference TRBV11-1 and TRBJ2-1, the CDR3 gives the full variable domain: EAEVAQSPRYKITEKSQAVAFWCDPISGHATLYWYRQILGQGPELLVQFQDESVVDDSQLPKDRFSAERLKGVDSTLKIQPAELGDSAMYLCASSNKGTGGLEQFFGPGTRLTVL.

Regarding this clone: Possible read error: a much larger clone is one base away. The CDR3 sequence: CASSMGQVNTEAFF. CDR3 nucleotides: TGTGCCAGTAGTATGGGACAGGTGAACACTGAAGCTTTCTTT. This sequence joins TRBV19 and TRBJ1-1, with TRBD1 identical over 8 bases. Germline loops: CDR1 LNHDA, CDR2 SQIVND (reference sequence). The CDR3 sequence is 14 residues long. After removal of 3 bases from V and 0 bases from J, the junction contained 0 bases not matched to a gene. Combining the CDR3 with reference TRBV19 and TRBJ1-1 gives the whole variable domain DGGITQSPKYLFRKEGQNVTLSCEQNLNHDAMYWYRQDPGQGLRLIYYSQIVNDFQKGDIAEGYSVSREKKESFPLTVTSAQKNPTAFYLCASSMGQVNTEAFFGQGTRLTVV.

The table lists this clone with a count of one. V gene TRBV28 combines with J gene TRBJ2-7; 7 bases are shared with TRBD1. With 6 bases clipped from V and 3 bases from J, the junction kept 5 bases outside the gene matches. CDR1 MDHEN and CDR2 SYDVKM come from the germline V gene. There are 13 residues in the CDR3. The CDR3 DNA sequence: TGTGCCAGCAGCCCGGGACAGATCTACGAGCAGTACTTC. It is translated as CASSPGQIYEQYF.

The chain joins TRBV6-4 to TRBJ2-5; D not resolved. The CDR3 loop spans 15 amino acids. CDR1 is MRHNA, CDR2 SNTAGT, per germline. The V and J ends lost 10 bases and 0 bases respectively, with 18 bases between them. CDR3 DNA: TGTGCCACCATCGGACCGCCTAGGTACCAAGAGACCCAGTACTTC. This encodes CATIGPPRYQETQYF.

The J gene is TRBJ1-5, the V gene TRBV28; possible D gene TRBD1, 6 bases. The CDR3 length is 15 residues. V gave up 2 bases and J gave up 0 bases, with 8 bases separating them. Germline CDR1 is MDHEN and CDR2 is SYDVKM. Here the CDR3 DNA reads TGTGCCAGCAGTTTACCGGGACATAGCAATCAGCCCCAGCATTTT. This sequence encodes CASSLPGHSNQPQHF.

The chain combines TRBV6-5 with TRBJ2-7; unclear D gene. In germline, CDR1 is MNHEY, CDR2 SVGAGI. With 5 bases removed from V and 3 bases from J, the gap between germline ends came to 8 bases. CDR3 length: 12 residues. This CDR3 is CASSQAYYEQYF. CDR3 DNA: TGTGCCAGCAGTCAAGCGTACTACGAGCAGTACTTC.

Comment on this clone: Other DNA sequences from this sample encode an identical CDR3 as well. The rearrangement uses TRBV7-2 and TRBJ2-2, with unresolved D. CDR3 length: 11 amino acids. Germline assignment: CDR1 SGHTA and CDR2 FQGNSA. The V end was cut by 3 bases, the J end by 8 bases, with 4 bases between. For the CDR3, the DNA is TGTGCCAGCAGCTTTGGGGGGGAGCTGTTTTTT. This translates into CASSFGGELFF.

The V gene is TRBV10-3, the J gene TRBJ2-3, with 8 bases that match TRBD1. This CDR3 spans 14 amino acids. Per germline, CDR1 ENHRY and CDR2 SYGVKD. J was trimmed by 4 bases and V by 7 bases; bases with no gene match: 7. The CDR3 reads CAIKGQGGSDTQYF. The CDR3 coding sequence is TGTGCCATCAAAGGACAGGGCGGATCAGATACGCAGTATTTT.

CDR3 nucleotides: TGCGCCAGCAGCACGCCCAGGGGGGAGACCCAGTACTTC. Translated: CASSTPRGETQYF. The genes are TRBV5-1 and TRBJ2-5; 7 nucleotides agree with TRBD1. CDR1 and CDR2 from the germline V gene are SGHRS and YFSETQ. After removal of 4 bases from V and 5 bases from J, the junction contained 5 bases not matched to a gene. This CDR3 region has 13 residues.

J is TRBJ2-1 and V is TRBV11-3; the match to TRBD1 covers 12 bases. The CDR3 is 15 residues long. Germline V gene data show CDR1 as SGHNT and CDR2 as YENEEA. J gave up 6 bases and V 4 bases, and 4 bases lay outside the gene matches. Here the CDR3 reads CASSSGQGASNEQFF. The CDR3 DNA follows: TGTGCCAGCAGCTCGGGACAGGGGGCGTCCAATGAGCAGTTCTTC.

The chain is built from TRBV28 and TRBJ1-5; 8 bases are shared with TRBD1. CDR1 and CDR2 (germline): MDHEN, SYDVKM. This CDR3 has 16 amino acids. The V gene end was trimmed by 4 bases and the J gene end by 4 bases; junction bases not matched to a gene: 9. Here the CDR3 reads CASSSPRTGSNQPQHF. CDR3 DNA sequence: TGTGCCAGCAGTTCACCGAGGACAGGGAGTAATCAGCCCCAGCATTTT.

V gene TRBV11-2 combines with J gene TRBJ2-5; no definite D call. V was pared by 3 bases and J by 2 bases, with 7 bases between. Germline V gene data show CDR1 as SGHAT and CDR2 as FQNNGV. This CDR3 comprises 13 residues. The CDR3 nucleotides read TGTGCCAGCAGCTTCTCGACTCAAGAGACCCAGTACTTC. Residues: CASSFSTQETQYF.

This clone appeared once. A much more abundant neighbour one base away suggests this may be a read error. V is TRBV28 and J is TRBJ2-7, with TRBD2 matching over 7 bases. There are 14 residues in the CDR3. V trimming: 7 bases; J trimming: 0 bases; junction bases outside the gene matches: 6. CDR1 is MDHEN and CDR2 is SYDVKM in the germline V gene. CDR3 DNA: TGTGCCAGCACCGCTAGCGGCAGCTCCTACGAGCAGTACTTC. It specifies CASTASGSSYEQYF.